The 8 T cell receptor beta chains in this list originate from one sample, sequenced in a study of OX40 agonist ivuxolimab in advanced cancers. The table came from immunoSEQ multiplex PCR; TCRdb's copy has only in-frame clones and leaves some out. The sample has around 60,000 clones; 75% to 90% are singletons. Material: CD4+ or CD8+ T cells sorted from blood, obtained in a trial of the OX40 agonist ivuxolimab. Receptors originate from an adult with an advanced solid tumor such as melanoma, head and neck, liver or kidney cancer.

In this sample, this clone turned up a few times. The CDR3 protein is CASSREGQGHNYGYTF. The CDR3 nucleotides read TGTGCCAGCTCACGAGAGGGACAGGGACATAACTATGGCTACACCTTC. This chain joins TRBV18 and TRBJ1-2; 9 bases are a match to TRBD1. This CDR3 spans 16 amino acids. V lost 4 bases and J lost 1; bases outside the gene matches: 7. Per the germline V gene, CDR1 is KGHSH and CDR2 is LQKENI.

This chain connects TRBV28 to TRBJ2-5, with 8 bases aligning to TRBD1. Near its end, the DNA agrees better with TRBJ2-7, so the J call may be wrong. Looked up from germline, CDR1 is MDHEN and CDR2 is SYDVKM. The CDR3 consists of 14 residues. Written as DNA, the CDR3 is TGTGCCAGCAGTTCCGGACAGGGCTCCTACGAGCAGTACTTC. Its translation: CASSSGQGSYEQYF.

The rearrangement uses TRBV11-2 and TRBJ2-3; 7 bases are shared with TRBD1. CDR1 and CDR2 from the germline V gene are SGHAT and FQNNGV. The ends lost 7 bases at V and 6 bases at J; junction bases unmatched: 4. There are 12 residues in the CDR3. As DNA, the CDR3 is TGTGCCAGCACCGCCAGGGGGGATACGCAGTATTTT. Protein: CASTARGDTQYF. Full variable domain (remainder filled in from reference TRBV11-2 and TRBJ2-3): EAGVAQSPRYKIIEKRQSVAFWCNPISGHATLYWYQQILGQGPKLLIQFQNNGVVDDSQLPKDRFSAERLKGVDSTLKIQPAKLEDSAVYLCASTARGDTQYFGPGTRLTVL.

CDR3 region: CAWSAAPRGEQFF. The CDR3 nucleotides read TGTGCCTGGAGTGCGGCCCCGCGGGGTGAGCAGTTCTTC. The V call is TRBV30, the J call TRBJ2-1; TRBD2 is a possible D gene (6 bases). CDR3 length equals 13 residues. V shed 1 base and J shed 9 bases, with 13 bases lying between them. Germline V gives CDR1 GTSNPN, CDR2 SVGIG (reference sequence).

The chain combines TRBV9 with TRBJ2-1; 9 bases line up with TRBD1. V shed 4 bases, J shed 4 bases, and the junction held 6 bases outside the gene matches. The CDR3 is 15 amino acids. CDR1 SGDLS and CDR2 YYNGEE come from the germline V gene. The DNA of the CDR3 is TGTGCCAGCAGCCCCCGACAGGGGGATTACAATGAGCAGTTCTTC. This encodes CASSPRQGDYNEQFF.

The chain carries TRBV19 and TRBJ2-5; TRBD1 is a possible D gene (6 bases). From germline, CDR1 is LNHDA and CDR2 SQIVND (reference sequence). With 5 bases removed from V and 5 bases from J, the gap between germline ends came to 6 bases. This CDR3 is 11 amino acids long. The CDR3 loop is CASSDRETQYF. CDR3 coding DNA: TGTGCCAGTAGTGACAGGGAGACCCAGTACTTC.

The J gene is TRBJ2-1, the V gene TRBV19, with D possibly TRBD2 on 7 matching bases. V was cut by 7 bases and J by 15 bases, with 22 bases left in between. This CDR3 has 13 residues. Germline CDR1 is LNHDA and CDR2 is SQIVND (reference sequence). The CDR3 DNA sequence: TGTGCCAGTACCCCCCGGGGGGCCGGGCGTCGGTTCTTC. This sequence encodes CASTPRGAGRRFF.

The chain recombines TRBV7-3 with TRBJ2-1; TRBD2 might be the D (6 bases). CDR1 and CDR2 (germline): SGHTA, FQGTGA. The CDR3 loop spans 13 amino acids. V gave up 8 bases and J gave up 8 bases, with 16 bases separating them. Written as DNA, the CDR3 is TGTGCCAGCGGGGCAGGGAGGCTAGATGAGCAGTTCTTC. It yields the protein CASGAGRLDEQFF.